This TCR beta chain was retrieved from a study of cytomegalovirus exposure and HLA in healthy donors. The protocol was immunoSEQ multiplex PCR, while the TCRdb copy is restricted to in-frame clones and leaves out a portion. The sample contains about 250,000 clones, about 87% of which appear only once. With V trimmed by 7 bases and J by 4 bases, 8 bases remained unmatched. Germline V gene lookup returns CDR1 SNHLY and CDR2 FYNNEI. The CDR3 runs to 14 residues. Sequenced input: PBMCs. The rearrangement uses TRBV2 and TRBJ1-2, with 8 bases identical to TRBD1. The clonotype comes from a man aged 18 to 29 in good health and CMV-seronegative. The CDR3 DNA reads as TGTGCCAGCATTCAGGGACAGGACGGCTATGGCTACACCTTC. It yields the protein CASIQGQDGYGYTF.